This T cell receptor (beta chain) came from a study of response to subunit inactivated influenza vaccine. This clonotype has just a few counts. Its antigen is still unknown. TCRdb called the RT-PCR reads again in MiXCR, with one record for every CDR3 protein. The table has 500,000 to 600,000 distinct CDR3 sequences, roughly 13% seen once; the top ten hold less than 15%. The length of the CDR3 is 14 residues. With 6 bases clipped from V and 5 bases from J, the junction kept 9 bases outside the gene matches. Germline V gene data show CDR1 as SQVTM and CDR2 as ANQGSEA. Findings and limits, study-wide: Researchers suggested that each seasonal influenza vaccination recruits few new T cells.

The sequence was collected from a man aged 50 or older who received an inactivated influenza vaccine. This material consisted of PBMCs from blood, taken more than 35 days after vaccination. The chain has TRBV29-1 and TRBJ2-1; 8 nucleotides align to TRBD2. CDR3 amino acids: CSVQGLVSNNEQFF. The CDR3, as DNA: TGCAGCGTCCAGGGACTAGTGAGCAACAATGAGCAGTTCTTC.